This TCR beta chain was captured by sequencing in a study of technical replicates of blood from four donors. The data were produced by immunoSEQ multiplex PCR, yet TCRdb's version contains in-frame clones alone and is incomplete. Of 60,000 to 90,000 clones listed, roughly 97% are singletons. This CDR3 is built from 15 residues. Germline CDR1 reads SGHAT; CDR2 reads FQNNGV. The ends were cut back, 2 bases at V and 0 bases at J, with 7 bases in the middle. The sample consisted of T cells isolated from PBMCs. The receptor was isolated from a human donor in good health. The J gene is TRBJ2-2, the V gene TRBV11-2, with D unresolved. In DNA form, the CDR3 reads TGTGCCAGCAGCTTAATCCACACGAACACCGGGGAGCTGTTTTTT. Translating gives CASSLIHTNTGELFF. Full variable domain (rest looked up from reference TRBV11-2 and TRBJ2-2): EAGVAQSPRYKIIEKRQSVAFWCNPISGHATLYWYQQILGQGPKLLIQFQNNGVVDDSQLPKDRFSAERLKGVDSTLKIQPAKLEDSAVYLCASSLIHTNTGELFFGEGSRLTVL.